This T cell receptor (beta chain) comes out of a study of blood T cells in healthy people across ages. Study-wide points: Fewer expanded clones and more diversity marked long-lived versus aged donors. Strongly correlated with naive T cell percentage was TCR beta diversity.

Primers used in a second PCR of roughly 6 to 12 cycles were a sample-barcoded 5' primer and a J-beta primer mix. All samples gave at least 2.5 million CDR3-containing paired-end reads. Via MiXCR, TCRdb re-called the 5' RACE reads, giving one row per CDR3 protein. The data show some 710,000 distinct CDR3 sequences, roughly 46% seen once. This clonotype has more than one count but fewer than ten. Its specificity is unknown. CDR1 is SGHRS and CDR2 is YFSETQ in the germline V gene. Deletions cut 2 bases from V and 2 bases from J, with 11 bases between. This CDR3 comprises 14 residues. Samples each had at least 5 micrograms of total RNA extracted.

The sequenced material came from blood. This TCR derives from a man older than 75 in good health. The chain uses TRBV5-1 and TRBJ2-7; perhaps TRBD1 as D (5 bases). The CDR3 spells CASSFDSQAYEQYF. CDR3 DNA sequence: TGCGCCAGCAGCTTCGACAGCCAGGCCTACGAGCAGTACTTC.